These 17 T cell receptor beta chains were sequenced from one sample in a study of vaccination effects on CD4 cells after COVID-19. These receptors' targets are unknown. Assay used: immunoSEQ multiplex PCR; TCRdb lists only in-frame clones, some missing. The sample carries about 30,000 clones, over 80% recorded once. Viral peptide pool expansion of antigen-specific CD4+ T cells preceded sequencing in the ViraFEST assay. Culture proceeded for approximately 9 days, and CD4+ T cells were then isolated. Two-dose vaccination with either BNT162b2 or mRNA-1273 was given to the participants. Sequenced here: CD4+ T cells from PBMCs cultured with SARS-CoV-2 spike peptides, sampled after COVID-19 vaccination. These receptors all come from a human donor who received a COVID-19 vaccine. Some clones in this sample may be carry-over from other donors' samples.

V gene TRBV6-1 combines with J gene TRBJ2-2, with 12 positions matching TRBD2. Germline V gene sequence: CDR1 MNHNS, CDR2 SASEGT. The junction had 16 bases not matched to a gene; V was cut back by 2 bases and J by 6 bases. The CDR3 runs to 20 residues. The CDR3 sequence: CASSEMVRLAGGRPAGELFF. DNA for the CDR3: TGTGCCAGCAGTGAAATGGTAAGGCTAGCGGGGGGGCGGCCGGCCGGGGAGCTGTTTTTT.

The CDR3 loop reads CASSFQGHSSNQPQHF. CDR3 coding DNA: TGTGCCAGCAGTTTTCAGGGACACTCGTCGAATCAGCCCCAGCATTTT. The chain carries TRBV28 and TRBJ1-5; a possible D gene is TRBD1 (6 bases). The CDR3 runs to 16 residues. From germline, CDR1 is MDHEN and CDR2 SYDVKM. V was clipped by 3 bases and J by 4 bases, with 16 bases between them.

The chain recombines TRBV29-1 with TRBJ2-5; perhaps TRBD2 as D (5 bases). From germline, CDR1 is SQVTM and CDR2 ANQGSEA. V shed 4 bases and J shed 5 bases, with 17 bases lying between them. This CDR3 is 14 amino acids long. CDR3 in amino acids: CSVVGSGGWETQYF. The DNA of the CDR3 is TGCAGCGTTGTGGGCAGCGGCGGGTGGGAGACCCAGTACTTC.

The J gene is TRBJ2-5, the V gene TRBV24-1, with D tentatively TRBD2 (5 bases). This CDR3 is 17 amino acids long. Germline V gene lookup returns CDR1 KGHDR and CDR2 SFDVKD. The ends were cut back, 2 bases at V and 2 bases at J, with 17 bases in the middle. In DNA, the CDR3 is TGTGCCACCAGTGATTCAGGCGGCACCCGAGGGCAAGAGACCCAGTACTTC. Protein product: CATSDSGGTRGQETQYF.

The rearrangement uses TRBV6-2 or TRBV6-3 and TRBJ2-7; D unclear. The germline CDR1 and CDR2 sequences are MNHEY and SVGEGT. V was shortened by 2 bases and J by 3 bases, with 11 bases between the two germline ends. The CDR3 length is 14 residues. CDR3 in DNA: TGTGCCAGCAGTTACGCGGAGCCAGACTACGAGCAGTACGTC. Its protein is CASSYAEPDYEQYV.

This clone turned up a few times. This chain joins TRBV12-3 or TRBV12-4 and TRBJ1-2; 8 bases line up with TRBD1. The CDR3 totals 13 residues. With V trimmed by 6 bases and J by 8 bases, 8 bases remained unmatched. CDR3 sequence reads: CASRTTGVNGYTF. CDR3 DNA: TGTGCCAGCAGGACGACAGGGGTGAACGGCTACACCTTC.

V is TRBV7-8 and J is TRBJ2-1; 9 bases align to TRBD1. Trimming removed 5 bases from V and 5 bases from J; junction bases left unmatched: 7. The germline V gene encodes CDR1 SGHVS and CDR2 FQNEAQ. The CDR3 sequence is 15 residues long. The CDR3 sequence is CASSKQGALDNEQFF. DNA of the CDR3: TGTGCCAGCAGCAAACAGGGGGCGCTTGACAATGAGCAGTTCTTC.

J is TRBJ1-5 and V is TRBV6-6, with D perhaps matching TRBD1 (5 bases). CDR3 size: 15 residues. Per the germline V gene, CDR1 is MNHNY and CDR2 is SVGAGI (reference sequence). V was cut by 0 bases and J by 4 bases, with 10 bases left in between. This chain's CDR3 is CASSYSTGKNQPQHF. The CDR3 nucleotides are TGTGCCAGCAGTTACTCTACAGGCAAAAATCAGCCCCAGCATTTT.

The chain is built from TRBV24-1 and TRBJ1-2, with D perhaps matching TRBD1 (6 bases). The CDR3 totals 13 residues. The ends were cut back, 6 bases at V and 3 bases at J, with 10 bases in the middle. Germline lookup yields CDR1 KGHDR and CDR2 SFDVKD. The CDR3 protein is CATSTGSYYGYTF. The CDR3 DNA reads TGTGCCACCAGTACAGGGTCATACTATGGCTACACCTTC.

The chain links TRBV3-1 (or the pseudogene TRBV3-2) to TRBJ2-3; D gene ambiguous. Trimming took off 3 bases at V and 0 bases at J, with 4 bases between the two ends. This CDR3 contains 13 residues. The germline CDR1 and CDR2 sequences are LGHDT and YNNKEL (reference sequence). The CDR3 DNA is TGTGCCAGCAGCCACAGCAGCACAGATACGCAGTATTTT. This translates into CASSHSSTDTQYF.

CDR3 residues: CASSLASSGGVYEQFF. The CDR3 coding sequence is TGTGCCAGCAGCTTAGCCTCTAGCGGGGGGGTATATGAGCAGTTCTTC. The gene calls are TRBV11-1 and TRBJ2-1, with 12 bases matching TRBD2. CDR1 and CDR2 (germline): SGHAT, FQDESV (reference sequence). The CDR3 runs to 16 residues. J was trimmed by 8 bases and V by 0 bases; bases with no gene match: 5.

The rearrangement links TRBV5-1 to TRBJ1-1; 7 bases line up with TRBD1. The CDR3 sequence is 13 residues long. The V gene's germline CDR1 is SGHRS and CDR2 YFSETQ. J gave up 6 bases and V 0 bases, and 2 bases lay outside the gene matches. CDR3 loop: CASSLDQGAEAFF. CDR3 coding DNA: TGCGCCAGCAGCTTGGACCAGGGGGCTGAAGCTTTCTTT.

The CDR3 nucleotides are TGTGCCAGCAGTGATTCGGGGCTTAGCAATCAGCCCCAGCATTTT. Translation gives CASSDSGLSNQPQHF. J is TRBJ1-5 and V is TRBV6-1, with a possible D match to TRBD1 (5 bases). CDR3 size: 15 residues. Germline-derived CDR1 and CDR2 are MNHNS and SASEGT. With 3 bases removed from V and 0 bases from J, the gap between germline ends came to 9 bases.

The chain employs TRBV6-5 and TRBJ2-5; TRBD1 might be the D (6 bases). CDR3 length: 13 residues. V shed 10 bases and J shed 7 bases, with 19 bases lying between them. The germline V gene encodes CDR1 MNHEY and CDR2 SVGAGI. The CDR3 protein is CAKGQGNIGTQYF. The CDR3 DNA is TGTGCCAAGGGCCAGGGGAATATAGGGACCCAGTACTTC.

This clone was detected only a few times. This chain joins TRBV2 and TRBJ1-3; tentative D call: TRBD1 (6 bases). The V gene lost 6 bases and the J gene lost 0 bases, with 18 bases spanning the gap. The CDR3 runs to 17 residues. CDR1 SNHLY and CDR2 FYNNEI come from the germline V gene. The CDR3 region has the DNA TGTGCCAGCAGAAATGGGGGCCAGCCGGTCTCTGGAAACACCATATATTTT. As protein: CASRNGGQPVSGNTIYF.

The gene calls are TRBV10-2 and TRBJ2-3; 9 bases are shared with TRBD2. J gave up 1 base and V 3 bases, and 2 bases lay outside the gene matches. Germline V gives CDR1 WSHSY, CDR2 SAAADI. CDR3 length: 15 amino acids. Here the CDR3 reads CASSDRGGGTDTQYF. The CDR3 coding sequence is TGCGCCAGCAGTGATCGCGGGGGGGGCACAGATACGCAGTATTTT.

The genes are TRBV11-3 and TRBJ2-2; 12 bases line up with TRBD2. The CDR3 sequence is 16 residues long. The V and J ends lost 5 bases and 4 bases, in that order; junction bases with no gene match: 5. The germline CDR1 and CDR2 sequences are SGHNT and YENEEA. This chain's CDR3 is CASSPGLAGRTGELFF. The CDR3 DNA reads TGTGCCAGCAGCCCCGGACTAGCGGGGCGCACCGGGGAGCTGTTTTTT.